The clone carrying this T cell receptor (beta chain) was seen just once. Its matching antigen is unknown. The sample originates from a study of shared clonotypes between healthy human individuals. Across the study: A couple of women and a few men aged 18 to 49 made up the donors.

Positively selected for CCR7, the CD45RO-negative cells used as naive CD8 cells excluded terminally differentiated effector memory CD45RA+ cells. The V gene lost 6 bases and the J gene lost 6 bases, with 16 bases spanning the gap. Germline lookup yields CDR1 MDHEN and CDR2 SYDVKM. The CDR3 extends over 14 amino acids. Study-level points and caveats: Clonotypes which were not shared had lower generation probabilities than clonotypes that all four donors shared. Among donors, the sharing of clonotypes was expected to be influenced by sequencing depth.

The authors loaded about 200 ng DNA, 25,000 to 30,000 T cell genomes, into sorted-subset replicate PCRs. The table came from immunoSEQ multiplex PCR; TCRdb's copy has only in-frame clones and leaves some out. In the table there are approximately 590,000 clones, just under 97% of which are singletons. The source of this sequence is a woman aged 25-40 years in good health. The specimen sequenced was naive CD8+ T cells sorted from blood. The chain employs TRBV28 and TRBJ2-3, with a tentative D call TRBD2 (6 bases). CDR3 amino acids: CASSDWGRRDTQYF. Here the CDR3 DNA reads TGTGCCAGCAGCGACTGGGGGAGGAGGGATACGCAGTATTTT.